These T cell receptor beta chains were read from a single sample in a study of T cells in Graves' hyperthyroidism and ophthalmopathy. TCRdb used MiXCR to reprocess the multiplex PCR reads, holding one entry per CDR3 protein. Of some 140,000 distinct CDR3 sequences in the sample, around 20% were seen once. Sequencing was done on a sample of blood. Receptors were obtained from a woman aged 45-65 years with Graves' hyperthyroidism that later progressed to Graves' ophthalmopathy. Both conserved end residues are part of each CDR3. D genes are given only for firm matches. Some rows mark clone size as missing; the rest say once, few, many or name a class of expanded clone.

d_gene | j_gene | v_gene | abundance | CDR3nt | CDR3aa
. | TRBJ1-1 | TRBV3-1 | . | TGTGCCAGCAGCTTAGAAACAGGGACTGAAGCTTTCTTT | CASSLETGTEAFF
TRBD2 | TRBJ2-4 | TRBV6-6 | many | TGTGCCAGCAGTTACTCCCGGCTTGCGGGAGGGTACATTCAGTACTTC | CASSYSRLAGGYIQYF
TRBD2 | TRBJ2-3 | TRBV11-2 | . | TGTGCCAGCCAAGATGGGACTAGCGGCCGCACAGATACGCAGTATTTT | CASQDGTSGRTDTQYF
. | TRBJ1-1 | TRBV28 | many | TGTGCCAGCAGTTCCACAGGGTGGGGGAACACTGAAGCTTTCTTT | CASSSTGWGNTEAFF
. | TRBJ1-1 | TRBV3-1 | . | TGTGCCAGCAGAGGCGGGGAGTTGAACACTGAAGCTTTCTTT | CASRGGELNTEAFF
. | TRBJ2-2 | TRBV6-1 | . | TGTGCCAGCAGGAAGGGTTTCTCGTTCACCGGGGAGCTGTTTTTT | CASRKGFSFTGELFF
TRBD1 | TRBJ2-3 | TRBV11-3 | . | TGTGCCAGCAGTCCAGGGGGCTCGAAAGATACGCAGTATTTT | CASSPGGSKDTQYF
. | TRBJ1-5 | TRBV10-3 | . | TGTGCCATCAGTGAGAGGGATAGCAATCAGCCCCAGCATTTT | CAISERDSNQPQHF
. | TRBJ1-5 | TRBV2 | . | TGTGCCAGCAGCATCGACAGCGAGCTTAATCAGCCCCAGCATTTT | CASSIDSELNQPQHF
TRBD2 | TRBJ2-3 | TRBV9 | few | TGTGCCAGCAGATCTCATAGCGGGAGTAACGCAGATACGCAGTATTTT | CASRSHSGSNADTQYF
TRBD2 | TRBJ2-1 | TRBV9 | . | TGTGCCAGCAGCGTAGTTAGCGGGAGGGCCCACAATGAGCAGTTCTTC | CASSVVSGRAHNEQFF
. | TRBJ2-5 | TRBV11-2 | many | TGTGCCAGCAGCTTTCGCGGTAGCGGAGAGACCCAGTACTTC | CASSFRGSGETQYF